The 24 T cell receptor beta chains presented below share a single source sample, sequenced in a study of cytomegalovirus exposure and HLA in healthy donors. Primers for the PCR totalled 60 Vbeta and 13 Jbeta. TCRdb keeps only in-frame clones here, not all; method: immunoSEQ multiplex PCR. The sample includes some 160,000 clones, around 79% of them seen just once. The material sequenced was PBMCs. The receptors come from a woman in her 40s in good health and CMV-seronegative.

This clone was seen a few times. This chain connects TRBV2 to TRBJ1-1; D is uncertain. The germline V and J ends were trimmed by 4 bases and 7 bases, with 10 bases remaining between them. This CDR3 spans 12 amino acids. The germline gives CDR1 SNHLY, CDR2 FYNNEI. CDR3 loop: CASSGKYSEAFF. The CDR3 coding sequence is TGTGCCAGCAGTGGAAAGTACAGTGAAGCTTTCTTT. Looking up the rest from reference TRBV2 and TRBJ1-1 gives the full variable domain: EPEVTQTPSHQVTQMGQEVILRCVPISNHLYFYWYRQILGQKVEFLVSFYNNEISEKSEIFDDQFSVERPDGSNFTLKIRSTKLEDSAMYFCASSGKYSEAFFGQGTRLTVV.

J is TRBJ1-2 and V is TRBV6-5; TRBD1 matches at 8 bases. With 5 bases clipped from V and 6 bases from J, the junction kept 11 bases outside the gene matches. The CDR3 sequence is 15 residues long. Germline V gene sequence: CDR1 MNHEY, CDR2 SVGAGI. DNA of the CDR3: TGTGCCAGCAGTGCTCGGACAGGGAGGCCGCATGGCTACACCTTC. It specifies CASSARTGRPHGYTF.

For the CDR3, the DNA is TGTGCCAGCAGCTTAGGGCTGAACAATGAGCAGTTCTTC. Its protein is CASSLGLNNEQFF. This chain links TRBV7-7 with TRBJ2-1; D is ambiguous. CDR3 size: 13 residues. Trimming took 1 base from V and 5 from J, leaving 6 bases between them. CDR1 and CDR2 from the germline V gene are SSHAT and FNYEAQ (reference sequence).

The rearrangement joins TRBV2 to TRBJ2-3; possible D gene TRBD1, 6 bases. There are 14 residues in the CDR3. CDR1 SNHLY and CDR2 FYNNEI come from the germline V gene. Trimming stripped 3 bases from V and 3 bases from J, with 10 bases between. Here the CDR3 reads CASSDYRETDTQYF. Here the CDR3 DNA reads TGTGCCAGCAGTGACTACAGGGAAACAGATACGCAGTATTTT. Complete variable domain (other parts from reference TRBV2 and TRBJ2-3): EPEVTQTPSHQVTQMGQEVILRCVPISNHLYFYWYRQILGQKVEFLVSFYNNEISEKSEIFDDQFSVERPDGSNFTLKIRSTKLEDSAMYFCASSDYRETDTQYFGPGTRLTVL.

The chain links TRBV9 to TRBJ2-3; D is possibly TRBD2 (6 bases). The CDR3 is 19 residues long. Trimming cost V 0 bases and J 2 bases, with 22 bases left between them. Germline V lookup: CDR1 SGDLS, CDR2 YYNGEE. The CDR3: CASSVDLGGWGEPTDTQYF. In nucleotides, the CDR3 is TGTGCCAGCAGCGTAGACCTAGGCGGCTGGGGGGAACCCACAGATACGCAGTATTTT.

This clone was picked up one time. V and J are TRBV5-6 and TRBJ2-7; 7 nucleotides agree with TRBD1. Germline lookup yields CDR1 SGHDT and CDR2 YYEEEE. With V trimmed by 0 bases and J by 3 bases, 3 bases remained unmatched. There are 14 residues in the CDR3. The CDR3 DNA follows: TGTGCCAGCAGCTTGGGGGACAGAAGCTACGAGCAGTACTTC. Translation gives CASSLGDRSYEQYF.

This chain links TRBV4-1 with TRBJ1-4; D is possibly TRBD1 (5 bases). CDR1 is MGHRA and CDR2 is YSYEKL in the germline V gene. The germline V and J ends were trimmed by 0 bases and 0 bases, with 11 bases remaining between them. The length of the CDR3 is 17 residues. CDR3 in DNA: TGCGCCAGCAGCCAAGATGGGGCAGGCCCAACTAATGAAAAACTGTTTTTT. It codes for CASSQDGAGPTNEKLFF.

The rearrangement uses TRBV7-9 and TRBJ2-1; D not resolved. Germline values: CDR1 SEHNR, CDR2 FQNEAQ (reference sequence). With 1 base removed from V and 8 bases from J, the gap between germline ends came to 6 bases. The CDR3 consists of 12 residues. For the CDR3, the DNA is TGTGCCAGCAGCTTAGTTATCGATGAGCAGTTCTTC. It is translated as CASSLVIDEQFF.

This clone turned up a few times. J is TRBJ2-7 and V is TRBV12-2; the D segment call TRBD2 is taken from the table without a DNA check. TRBV12-2 is tagged as a pseudogene. The CDR3 spans 16 residues. CDR3 coding DNA: TGTGCAAGTCGCTTGAACCCGGGGGTTAGGCGGAGAGAGCAGTACTTC. This gives the protein CASRLNPGVRRREQYF.

J is TRBJ1-1 and V is TRBV7-9; TRBD1 might be the D (6 bases). Germline lookup yields CDR1 SEHNR and CDR2 FQNEAQ (reference sequence). Between the trimmed V and J ends, which lost 3 bases and 1 base, there was a span of 15 bases. This CDR3 has 16 residues. CDR3 coding DNA: TGTGCCAGCAGCTTTTGGGGGGGCGGGCGGAACACTGAAGCTTTCTTT. It encodes CASSFWGGGRNTEAFF.

V is TRBV5-1 and J is TRBJ2-3; 7 positions match TRBD1. Germline CDR1 reads SGHRS; CDR2 reads YFSETQ. J was trimmed by 0 bases and V by 3 bases; bases with no gene match: 4. CDR3 length equals 15 residues. The CDR3 region has the DNA TGCGCCAGCAGCTCCAGGGGGTCTAGCACAGATACGCAGTATTTT. It encodes CASSSRGSSTDTQYF.

V and J are TRBV28 and TRBJ1-2, with D maybe TRBD1 (5 bases). Trimming pared 3 bases from V and 3 bases from J, leaving 14 bases between. The V gene's germline CDR1 is MDHEN and CDR2 SYDVKM. This CDR3 has 15 residues. The CDR3 spells CASSLGTGAYYGYTF. CDR3 in DNA: TGTGCCAGCAGTTTGGGCACAGGCGCCTACTATGGCTACACCTTC.

This chain links TRBV5-1 with TRBJ2-5, with 9 bases fitting TRBD2. The V and J ends lost 7 bases and 2 bases, in that order; junction bases with no gene match: 6. In germline, CDR1 is SGHRS, CDR2 YFSETQ. There are 14 residues in the CDR3. In nucleotides, the CDR3 is TGCGCCAGCGGTAGCGGGGGCGCTCAAGAGACCCAGTACTTC. Translated: CASGSGGAQETQYF.

In nucleotides, the CDR3 is TGTGCCAGCAGTTTCACAGGGACAGATACGCAGTATTTT. The encoded protein is CASSFTGTDTQYF. The V and J genes are TRBV27 and TRBJ2-3; TRBD1 might be the D (6 bases). There are 13 residues in the CDR3. The ends were cut back, 3 bases at V and 3 bases at J, with 7 bases in the middle. Germline CDR1 MNHEY, CDR2 SMNVEV (reference sequence).

V usage is TRBV2 and J usage is TRBJ2-1; 9 bases are a match to TRBD1. Germline V gives CDR1 SNHLY, CDR2 FYNNEI. The CDR3 loop spans 14 amino acids. V lost 7 bases and J lost 4; bases outside the gene matches: 5. The CDR3 DNA follows: TGTGCCAGCACCTACGGGACAGGGTACAATGAGCAGTTCTTC. Translated, it gives CASTYGTGYNEQFF.

The rearrangement links TRBV27 to TRBJ1-2; D might be TRBD1 (6 bases). Germline CDR1 is MNHEY and CDR2 is SMNVEV (reference sequence). Trimming took off 4 bases at V and 4 bases at J, with 19 bases between the two ends. CDR3 length: 16 amino acids. The CDR3 loop reads CASSSIGQTRAYGYTF. CDR3 nucleotides: TGTGCCAGCAGTTCAATCGGACAGACGCGCGCCTATGGCTACACCTTC.

The CDR3 is CASSPGTGDSRTNTEAFF. CDR3 nucleotides: TGCGCCAGCAGCCCCGGGACAGGTGATTCCAGGACGAACACTGAAGCTTTCTTT. The rearrangement joins TRBV10-2 to TRBJ1-1, with 8 bases that match TRBD1. This CDR3 region has 18 residues. Trimming took 6 bases from V and 1 from J; bases not matched to a gene: 16. CDR1 is WSHSY, CDR2 SAAADI, per germline.

The chain combines TRBV5-6 with TRBJ1-6; no definite D call. There are 14 residues in the CDR3. Trimming took off 5 bases at V and 7 bases at J, with 13 bases between the two ends. Germline V gene sequence: CDR1 SGHDT, CDR2 YYEEEE. In DNA form, the CDR3 reads TGTGCCAGCAGACGAAGGGAGCGCAATTCACCCCTCCACTTT. It yields the protein CASRRRERNSPLHF.

V usage is TRBV7-9 and J usage is TRBJ2-7; no reliable D call. Germline V gives CDR1 SEHNR, CDR2 FQNEAQ (reference sequence). Trimming stripped 5 bases from V and 2 bases from J, with 13 bases between. The CDR3 extends over 14 amino acids. CDR3 sequence: CASSPPESAYEQYF. CDR3 in DNA: TGTGCCAGCAGCCCGCCGGAGTCCGCCTACGAGCAGTACTTC.

This clone came up once. V gene TRBV5-4 combines with J gene TRBJ2-7; maybe TRBD1 (5 bases). Trimming took 4 bases from V and 3 from J, leaving 8 bases between them. CDR1 and CDR2 (germline): SGHNT, YYREEE (reference sequence). This CDR3 contains 12 residues. For the CDR3, the DNA is TGTGCCAGCAGCAGAGACAGCTACGAGCAGTACTTC. Protein: CASSRDSYEQYF.

This rearrangement joins TRBV28 to TRBJ2-5; TRBD2 agrees at 9 bases. Germline CDR1 and CDR2: MDHEN and SYDVKM. The CDR3 has 16 residues. Germline trimming cut 9 bases from V and 3 bases from J; bases unmatched to any gene: 14. The CDR3 reads CARHAGAGGPEETQYF. The DNA of the CDR3 is TGTGCCAGGCACGCGGGGGCGGGGGGGCCGGAAGAGACCCAGTACTTC.

This clone was picked up one time. This chain connects TRBV18 to TRBJ1-4, with D perhaps TRBD1 (5 bases). CDR1 KGHSH and CDR2 LQKENI come from the germline V gene. This CDR3 has 16 residues. V was pared by 6 bases and J by 0 bases, with 14 bases between. Here the CDR3 reads CASSTDSLATNEKLFF. The CDR3 nucleotides read TGTGCCAGCTCCACCGACAGTTTAGCAACTAATGAAAAACTGTTTTTT. Using reference TRBV18 and TRBJ1-4 for the parts outside the CDR3, the full variable domain is NAGVMQNPRHLVRRRGQEARLRCSPMKGHSHVYWYRQLPEEGLKFMVYLQKENIIDESGMPKERFSAEFPKEGPSILRIQQVVRGDSAAYFCASSTDSLATNEKLFFGSGTQLSVL.

This chain connects TRBV18 to TRBJ1-1; 9 positions agree with TRBD1. The CDR3 runs 15 residues. The germline CDR1 and CDR2 sequences are KGHSH and LQKENI. V shed 1 base and J 3 bases; nucleotides not matched to a gene: 3. The CDR3 DNA sequence: TGTGCCAGCTCACCACGGACAGGGGCTTACACTGAAGCTTTCTTT. Amino acid sequence: CASSPRTGAYTEAFF.

The chain joins TRBV5-1 to TRBJ1-2; no clear D. Germline loops: CDR1 SGHRS, CDR2 YFSETQ. The CDR3 is 11 amino acids. V lost 0 bases to trimming and J lost 8 bases, with 5 bases between them. In DNA, the CDR3 is TGCGCCAGCAGCTTGGGTCTCGGCTACACCTTC. Amino acids: CASSLGLGYTF.